The 15 T cell receptor beta chains given below trace back to one sample, sequenced in a study of blood T cell repertoires in COVID-19 (dated by TCRdb to the early 2020s). Library preparation was by the immunoSEQ multiplex PCR assay. TCRdb stores this immuneACCESS table with in-frame sequences only. Part of the clones is absent; in the studies checked, under half of the shortfall reflects unresolved V genes, and no reason is known for the rest. The sample has fewer than 250,000 clones on record, about 88% of them singletons. The top ten clones comprise 20% to 25% of the sample. Specimen: PBMCs or T cells enriched from blood (not recorded which). These receptors were collected from a woman between 35 and 50 years old in a cohort exposed to, infected with or recovered from COVID-19 (not recorded which).

V gene TRBV18 combines with J gene TRBJ1-6; D ambiguous. V lost 1 base and J 7 bases, leaving 14 bases between the germline ends. CDR3 length: 16 amino acids. The germline V gene has CDR1 KGHSH and CDR2 LQKENI. The CDR3, as DNA: TGTGCCAGCTCACCACTCCAGACGGCGGTAAATTCACCCCTCCACTTT. It is translated as CASSPLQTAVNSPLHF.

This clone was detected once. DNA for the CDR3: TGTGCCAGCAGCTTATTAAGTCTTGAGTCCGACGGGGGTAATTCACCCCTCCACTTT. Amino acids: CASSLLSLESDGGNSPLHF. The chain carries TRBV7-9 and TRBJ1-6, with a possible D match to TRBD1 (5 bases). This CDR3 contains 19 residues. CDR1 is SEHNR and CDR2 is FQNEAQ in the germline V gene (reference sequence). V dropped 2 bases and J dropped 6 bases, with 23 bases sitting between them.

This chain joins TRBV27 and TRBJ1-6, with D tentatively TRBD1 (5 bases). Germline values: CDR1 MNHEY, CDR2 SMNVEV (reference sequence). Trimming left V 7 bases short and J 10 bases short, with 11 bases between. CDR3 length: 12 residues. CDR3 sequence reads: CASTGGNSPLHF. The DNA of the CDR3 is TGTGCCAGCACGGGGGGGAACTCACCCCTCCACTTT.

V gene TRBV24-1 combines with J gene TRBJ1-4; the match to TRBD1 covers 7 bases. This CDR3 is 13 amino acids long. The germline gives CDR1 KGHDR, CDR2 SFDVKD. V gave up 2 bases and J gave up 8 bases; unmatched junction bases: 1. The CDR3 nucleotides read TGTGCCACCAGTGATTGGGACAGCGAAAAACTGTTTTTT. Translating it yields CATSDWDSEKLFF.

The V call is TRBV7-9, the J call TRBJ1-2; a weak D match, TRBD1 (6 bases). This CDR3 comprises 15 residues. V dropped 5 bases and J dropped 0 bases, with 13 bases sitting between them. Per germline, CDR1 SEHNR and CDR2 FQNEAQ (reference sequence). The chain's CDR3 is CASSGWTAANYGYTF. CDR3 sequence (DNA): TGTGCCAGCAGCGGGTGGACAGCTGCTAACTATGGCTACACCTTC. Variable domain in full (rest from reference TRBV7-9 and TRBJ1-2): DTGVSQNPRHKITKRGQNVTFRCDPISEHNRLYWYRQTLGQGPEFLTYFQNEAQLEKSRLLSDRFSAERPKGSFSTLEIQRTEQGDSAMYLCASSGWTAANYGYTFGSGTRLTVV.

The rearrangement links TRBV6-5 to TRBJ2-7; TRBD1 matches at 9 bases. Germline lookup yields CDR1 MNHEY and CDR2 SVGAGI. The CDR3 covers 14 residues. With V trimmed by 5 bases and J by 2 bases, 4 bases remained unmatched. The CDR3 protein is CASSRGTGTYEQYF. Here the CDR3 DNA reads TGTGCCAGCAGTCGGGGGACAGGGACCTACGAGCAGTACTTC.

The CDR3 DNA sequence: TGTGCCAGCAGCCCGTTCTCCGGGACAGTGAGAGAACTTAGCAATCAGCCCCAGCATTTT. This translates into CASSPFSGTVRELSNQPQHF. The chain carries TRBV16 and TRBJ1-5, with 7 bases identical to TRBD1. Trimming took 4 bases from V and 0 from J; bases not matched to a gene: 18. Germline V gene lookup returns CDR1 KGHSY and CDR2 FQNENV. The CDR3 length is 20 residues.

The chain employs TRBV7-2 and TRBJ2-7; 9 nucleotides line up with TRBD2. CDR1 is SGHTA and CDR2 is FQGNSA in the germline V gene. V gave up 2 bases and J gave up 3 bases; unmatched junction bases: 8. The CDR3 consists of 16 residues. In nucleotides, the CDR3 is TGTGCCAGCAGCTTACGCCTAGCGGGGACCCTCTACGAGCAGTACTTC. Protein sequence: CASSLRLAGTLYEQYF.

V usage is TRBV7-6 and J usage is TRBJ2-7; D is perhaps TRBD1 (5 bases). V was shortened by 5 bases and J by 6 bases, with 20 bases between the two germline ends. The CDR3 consists of 15 residues. Germline CDR1 is SGHVS and CDR2 is FNYEAQ. The CDR3 protein is CASSPKDTTHSEQYF. The CDR3 DNA reads TGTGCCAGCAGCCCGAAGGACACCACCCACAGCGAGCAGTACTTC. Based on the CDR3 plus reference TRBV7-6 and TRBJ2-7, the full variable domain is GAGVSQSPRYKVTKRGQDVALRCDPISGHVSLYWYRQALGQGPEFLTYFNYEAQQDKSGLPNDRFSAERPEGSISTLTIQRTEQRDSAMYRCASSPKDTTHSEQYFGPGTRLTVT.

Turning to this clone: Its ends do not fully match the called genes, so a read error is possible. V is TRBV5-1 and J is TRBJ1-2, with a weak D call TRBD1 (5 bases). CDR1 is SGHRS and CDR2 is YFSETQ in the germline V gene. The CDR3 contains 12 residues. CDR3 residues: CASSLGVGHPAF. As DNA, the CDR3 is TGCGCCAGCAGCTTGGGCGTTGGACATCCCGCCTTC.

The chain couples TRBV6-5 to TRBJ2-7; 8 bases fit TRBD1. In germline, CDR1 is MNHEY, CDR2 SVGAGI. The CDR3 is made up of 13 amino acids. V shed 6 bases, J shed 6 bases, and the junction held 7 bases outside the gene matches. CDR3 in DNA: TGTGCCAGCAGCCTCACAGGGGGTGGCGAGCAGTACTTC. Its protein product is CASSLTGGGEQYF.

The chain's CDR3 is CASSQGRALGRVDTQYF. The CDR3 DNA sequence: TGTGCCAGCAGCCAAGGCCGAGCACTTGGGAGGGTAGATACGCAGTATTTT. The chain employs TRBV14 and TRBJ2-3, with 7 bases aligning to TRBD2. The germline gives CDR1 SGHDN, CDR2 FVKESK. V was pared by 1 base and J by 5 bases, with 12 bases of the junction left unmatched. This CDR3 comprises 17 residues.

This rearrangement joins TRBV5-4 to TRBJ1-2; no clear D gene. Germline CDR1 reads SGHNT; CDR2 reads YYREEE (reference sequence). This CDR3 has 14 residues. V gave up 0 bases and J gave up 7 bases, with 13 bases separating them. The CDR3 protein is CASSLGEGRRGYTF. The CDR3 DNA reads as TGTGCCAGCAGCTTGGGGGAGGGAAGACGTGGCTACACCTTC.

The chain joins TRBV7-2 to TRBJ2-7; 9 bases fit TRBD2. Germline-derived CDR1 and CDR2 are SGHTA and FQGNSA. The J segment lost 3 bases and the V segment lost 4 bases, leaving 7 bases of the junction unmatched. The CDR3 extends over 15 amino acids. The CDR3 nucleotides are TGTGCCAGCAGCTCAGGAGCGGGAGGCGACTACGAGCAGTACTTC. It codes for CASSSGAGGDYEQYF.

The J gene is TRBJ1-2, the V gene TRBV5-4, with 9 nucleotides matching TRBD1. In germline, CDR1 is SGHNT, CDR2 YYREEE (reference sequence). The CDR3 runs to 15 residues. V was pared by 4 bases and J by 2 bases, with 6 bases of the junction left unmatched. In DNA, the CDR3 is TGTGCCAGCAGCGGGTACAGGGGGCGAAACTATGGCTACACCTTC. It yields the protein CASSGYRGRNYGYTF.